The clone carrying this T cell receptor beta chain was counted a single time. Antigen: not known. This record comes from a study of T cell responses to AZD1222 COVID-19 vaccine. Second-dose timings of about 4 or about 12 weeks were pooled. Overall study findings and caveats: The repertoires were collected only after the peak T cell response. Only a handful of AZD1222 recipients, more than five in all, had baseline seropositivity.

Profiled with immunoSEQ multiplex PCR; TCRdb holds only in-frame clones, not every one. In the table there are fewer than 200,000 clones, 85% to 90% of which are singletons. The V gene end was trimmed by 5 bases and the J gene end by 5 bases; junction bases not matched to a gene: 10. CDR3 length: 15 residues. CDR1 is PRHDT and CDR2 is FYEKMQ in the germline V gene (reference sequence). This TCR came from an adult who received the AZD1222 COVID-19 vaccine. The sequences come from peripheral blood, collected 28 days after the second AZD1222 dose. This chain connects TRBV13 to TRBJ2-7, with 9 nucleotides matching TRBD1. The CDR3 loop is CASSAPGQGRDEQYF. For the CDR3, the DNA is TGTGCCAGCAGCGCACCGGGACAGGGCCGGGACGAGCAGTACTTC. Filled out from reference TRBV13 and TRBJ2-7, the complete variable domain reads AAGVIQSPRHLIKEKRETATLKCYPIPRHDTVYWYQQGPGQDPQFLISFYEKMQSDKGSIPDRFSAQQFSDYHSELNMSSLELGDSALYFCASSAPGQGRDEQYFGPGTRLTVT.